These 26 T cell receptor beta chains share one sample of origin, sequenced in a study of CD8 T cells in ankylosing spondylitis. MiXCR, applied by TCRdb to the 5' RACE reads, yields one record per CDR3 protein. Of just over 300,000 distinct CDR3 sequences listed, 20% are singletons. Source material: blood, either unsorted or a sorted T cell fraction (not recorded which). The receptor set was obtained from a female donor with ankylosing spondylitis or in good health (not recorded which).

This clonotype was picked up a small number of times. The V call is TRBV12-3 or TRBV12-4, the J call TRBJ1-1; 7 nucleotides agree with TRBD1. V lost 7 bases and J lost 6; bases outside the gene matches: 8. CDR3 size: 13 residues. The CDR3 nucleotides are TGTGCCAGCACATTTCAGGGGGACCCTGAAGCTTTCTTT. It codes for CASTFQGDPEAFF.

The CDR3 sequence is CASSQAASIDTQYF. The CDR3 bases are TGCGCCAGCAGCCAAGCAGCGAGTATAGATACGCAGTATTTT. This chain joins TRBV4-3 and TRBJ2-3, with unresolved D. V was shortened by 1 base and J by 5 bases, with 10 bases between the two germline ends. In germline, CDR1 is LGHNA, CDR2 YSLEER. This CDR3 has 14 amino acids.

The chain uses TRBV6-1 and TRBJ1-1; D call uncertain. Per the germline V gene, CDR1 is MNHNS and CDR2 is SASEGT. V shed 5 bases and J shed 5 bases, with 9 bases lying between them. The CDR3 is made up of 12 amino acids. For the CDR3, the DNA is TGTGCCAGCAGTTGGGGTGGAACTGAAGCTTTCTTT. This translates into CASSWGGTEAFF.

This chain joins TRBV10-3 and TRBJ2-3, with TRBD2 matching 10 bases. The CDR3 loop spans 17 amino acids. Germline loops: CDR1 ENHRY, CDR2 SYGVKD. J gave up 0 bases and V 4 bases, and 7 bases lay outside the gene matches. In nucleotides, the CDR3 is TGTGCCATCAGTGTCAACCCTAGCGGGAGTAGCACAGATACGCAGTATTTT. This encodes CAISVNPSGSSTDTQYF.

This clonotype was seen a few times. The rearrangement joins TRBV29-1 to TRBJ1-1, with 7 bases aligning to TRBD1. The CDR3 sequence is 13 residues long. Per the germline V gene, CDR1 is SQVTM and CDR2 is ANQGSEA. The V segment lost 4 bases and the J segment 5 bases; nucleotides outside the gene matches: 7. The CDR3: CSVGRGQRTEAFF. CDR3 DNA sequence: TGCAGCGTTGGTAGGGGGCAAAGGACTGAAGCTTTCTTT.

The chain links TRBV12-3 or TRBV12-4 to TRBJ2-1; the match to TRBD1 covers 8 bases. Trimming at V came to 4 bases and at J to 5 bases, leaving 4 bases not matched to a gene. This CDR3 has 14 amino acids. This chain's CDR3 is CASSYQTGDNEQFF. Written as DNA, the CDR3 is TGTGCCAGCAGTTACCAGACAGGGGACAATGAGCAGTTCTTC.

The chain is built from TRBV4-3 and TRBJ2-3; 7 bases fit TRBD2. This CDR3 spans 16 amino acids. Germline V lookup: CDR1 LGHNA, CDR2 YSLEER. J lost 0 bases, V lost 0 bases, and 3 bases had no gene match. The CDR3 here is CASSQDPSGSTDTQYF. Written as DNA, the CDR3 is TGCGCCAGCAGCCAAGACCCTAGCGGAAGCACAGATACGCAGTATTTT.

J is TRBJ2-7 and V is TRBV6-2 or TRBV6-3; D gene uncertain. This CDR3 is built from 13 residues. The V gene's germline CDR1 is MNHEY and CDR2 SVGEGT. Between the trimmed V and J ends, which lost 2 bases and 2 bases, there was a span of 7 bases. The CDR3 reads CASSYQGPYEQYF. As DNA, the CDR3 is TGTGCCAGCAGTTACCAAGGGCCCTACGAGCAGTACTTC.

V and J are TRBV20-1 and TRBJ2-3; 7 nucleotides align to TRBD1. The V segment lost 7 bases and the J segment 6 bases; nucleotides outside the gene matches: 19. CDR3 size: 16 residues. Germline assignment: CDR1 DFQATT and CDR2 SNEGSKA (reference sequence). CDR3 sequence reads: CSVPDRTWAPRDTQYF. CDR3 DNA sequence: TGCAGTGTTCCGGACAGGACTTGGGCCCCTCGGGATACGCAGTATTTT.

This clonotype occurred many times. For the CDR3, the DNA is TGCAGTGCTAGGCCGTCCCGACCGGGGGAAACTGAAGCTTTCTTT. This translates into CSARPSRPGETEAFF. The chain carries TRBV20-1 and TRBJ1-1; D perhaps matches TRBD1 (5 bases). Germline V gene sequence: CDR1 DFQATT, CDR2 SNEGSKA (reference sequence). Trimming took off 3 bases at V and 5 bases at J, with 19 bases between the two ends. This CDR3 has 15 residues.

This clonotype occurred many times. This rearrangement joins TRBV10-3 to TRBJ2-5; 7 bases are a match to TRBD1. The ends lost 4 bases at V and 3 bases at J; junction bases unmatched: 2. The CDR3 has 13 amino acids. Per germline, CDR1 ENHRY and CDR2 SYGVKD. The CDR3 protein is CAISVGQEETQYF. CDR3 in DNA: TGTGCCATCAGTGTCGGACAGGAAGAGACCCAGTACTTC.

This rearrangement joins TRBV5-1 to TRBJ2-5; 11 nucleotides line up with TRBD2. V shed 3 bases and J 6 bases; nucleotides not matched to a gene: 4. Germline V lookup: CDR1 SGHRS, CDR2 YFSETQ. CDR3 length: 14 amino acids. The CDR3 loop is CASSSRLAGQTQYF. As DNA, the CDR3 is TGCGCCAGCAGCTCACGACTAGCGGGACAGACCCAGTACTTC. Full variable domain (rest looked up from reference TRBV5-1 and TRBJ2-5): KAGVTQTPRYLIKTRGQQVTLSCSPISGHRSVSWYQQTPGQGLQFLFEYFSETQRNKGNFPGRFSGRQFSNSRSEMNVSTLELGDSALYLCASSSRLAGQTQYFGPGTRLLVL.

This clonotype was detected ten times or more. The chain joins TRBV7-2 to TRBJ2-1; D is possibly TRBD1 or TRBD2 (5 bases each). Trimming pared 3 bases from V and 5 bases from J, leaving 14 bases between. Germline V lookup: CDR1 SGHTA, CDR2 FQGNSA. CDR3 size: 15 residues. The CDR3 DNA is TGTGCCAGCAGCTTGGGACCTACCCATAACAATGAGCAGTTCTTC. Amino acids: CASSLGPTHNNEQFF.

The chain employs TRBV7-9 and TRBJ2-7; 9 bases match TRBD2. This CDR3 region has 17 residues. Germline trimming cut 5 bases from V and 7 bases from J; bases unmatched to any gene: 18. Germline V lookup: CDR1 SEHNR, CDR2 FQNEAQ (reference sequence). CDR3 nucleotide sequence: TGTGCCAGCAGCCCAGGATGGGGTAGCGGGAGAAGAGGAGAGCAGTACTTC. Encoded protein: CASSPGWGSGRRGEQYF.

This clonotype was seen a few times. The chain links TRBV12-3 or TRBV12-4 to TRBJ1-5; 7 bases fit TRBD1. The CDR3 totals 18 residues. J gave up 0 bases and V 5 bases, and 13 bases lay outside the gene matches. As DNA, the CDR3 is TGTGCCAGCAGTCCCACCGGGACAGAAAATTATAGCAATCAGCCCCAGCATTTT. Translated, it gives CASSPTGTENYSNQPQHF.

The V gene is TRBV7-2, the J gene TRBJ1-2; 7 bases match TRBD1. CDR3 length: 12 amino acids. Germline CDR1 reads SGHTA; CDR2 reads FQGNSA. The J segment lost 7 bases and the V segment lost 5 bases, leaving 4 bases of the junction unmatched. The CDR3 DNA reads as TGTGCCAGCAGCCCGACAGGGTCTGGCTACACCTTC. Amino acids: CASSPTGSGYTF.

This clonotype was counted between two and nine times. The J gene is TRBJ2-7, the V gene TRBV9, with TRBD2 as a possible D gene (5 bases). Trimming cost V 1 base and J 6 bases, with 14 bases left between them. This CDR3 has 14 residues. Germline lookup yields CDR1 SGDLS and CDR2 YYNGEE. CDR3 region: CASSVSYLRGEQYF. The CDR3 DNA reads TGTGCCAGCAGCGTATCCTACCTCCGGGGCGAGCAGTACTTC.

V is TRBV5-1 and J is TRBJ2-7; 11 bases align to TRBD1. With 4 bases clipped from V and 3 bases from J, the junction kept 6 bases outside the gene matches. In germline, CDR1 is SGHRS, CDR2 YFSETQ. The CDR3 is 15 residues long. The chain's CDR3 is CASSARDRGNYEQYF. CDR3 bases: TGCGCCAGCAGCGCCCGGGACAGGGGGAACTACGAGCAGTACTTC.

This clonotype turned up a few times. The V and J genes are TRBV2 and TRBJ2-5, with TRBD2 identical over 13 bases. The trim removed 3 bases at V and 6 bases at J, leaving 4 bases unmatched. In germline, CDR1 is SNHLY, CDR2 FYNNEI. The CDR3 spans 15 residues. CDR3 bases: TGTGCCAGCAGTGATGGGGGACTAGCGGGGAAGACCCAGTACTTC. Translated: CASSDGGLAGKTQYF.

Ten or more counts support this clonotype. The genes are TRBV6-5 and TRBJ2-7, with 13 bases that match TRBD2. The germline V gene encodes CDR1 MNHEY and CDR2 SVGAGI. With V trimmed by 2 bases and J by 2 bases, 9 bases remained unmatched. This CDR3 has 18 amino acids. The CDR3 DNA sequence: TGTGCCAGCAGTTACGGGACTAGCGGGACCCACACCCCCTACGAGCAGTACTTC. It encodes CASSYGTSGTHTPYEQYF.

Worth noting for this clonotype: Relative to the germline gene, one junction end is altered; a read error may explain this. This chain links TRBV3-1 with TRBJ2-3; no definite D call. The germline CDR1 and CDR2 sequences are LGHDT and YNNKEL (reference sequence). This CDR3 comprises 14 residues. This CDR3 is CASSVAAFTDTKYF. The CDR3 DNA follows: TGTGCCAGCTCGGTGGCAGCATTCACAGATACGAAGTATTTT.

This clonotype was seen ten or more times. The chain has TRBV10-3 and TRBJ2-7; a possible D gene is TRBD2 (7 bases). CDR3 length equals 11 residues. Germline CDR1 ENHRY, CDR2 SYGVKD. V lost 9 bases and J lost 6, with 12 bases in between. For the CDR3, the DNA is TGTGCCATAGGGAGGGGGTCCGAGCAGTACTTC. Amino acids: CAIGRGSEQYF.

Only a few counts were recorded for this clonotype. J is TRBJ2-3 and V is TRBV5-6; 7 positions agree with TRBD1. V trimming: 2 bases; J trimming: 5 bases; junction bases outside the gene matches: 2. Germline V gives CDR1 SGHDT, CDR2 YYEEEE. CDR3 size: 13 residues. CDR3 sequence: CASSLTGVDTQYF. CDR3 coding DNA: TGTGCCAGCAGCTTAACAGGGGTAGATACGCAGTATTTT.

The sample holds many counts of this clonotype. The V call is TRBV29-1, the J call TRBJ2-7; tentative D call: TRBD2 (6 bases). The ends were cut back, 4 bases at V and 7 bases at J, with 11 bases in the middle. Per germline, CDR1 SQVTM and CDR2 ANQGSEA. The CDR3 totals 11 residues. Written as DNA, the CDR3 is TGCAGCGTTGGGAGGGTCGGGGAGCAGTACTTC. Translating gives CSVGRVGEQYF.

The sample holds a few counts of this clonotype. The V call is TRBV5-1, the J call TRBJ2-1; D is unclear. Trimming pared 8 bases from V and 0 bases from J, leaving 12 bases between. In germline, CDR1 is SGHRS, CDR2 YFSETQ. The CDR3 is made up of 14 amino acids. The CDR3 here is CASHEESSYNEQFF. The CDR3 nucleotides read TGCGCCAGTCATGAGGAGAGCTCCTACAATGAGCAGTTCTTC.

V is TRBV6-4 and J is TRBJ2-1; the D is unclear. Germline V gene sequence: CDR1 MRHNA, CDR2 SNTAGT. The CDR3 contains 13 residues. V was pared by 5 bases and J by 7 bases, with 12 bases between. The CDR3 is CASSPGLRNEQFF. In nucleotides, the CDR3 is TGTGCCAGCAGTCCGGGTCTTCGGAATGAGCAGTTCTTC.